This is a list of T cell receptor beta chains from one sample in a study of identical twins. MiXCR, applied by TCRdb to the 5' RACE reads, yields one record per CDR3 protein. This table has 200,000 to 300,000 distinct CDR3 sequences, 10% to 13% appearing once. The sequenced sample was memory T cells sorted from blood. The receptors were sampled from a man aged 50 or older in good health. Both conserved end residues are part of each CDR3. The D gene is left open where the match is weak. Not every row has a clone size; where given, it reads once, few, many or a size class.

clone_size j_call d_call v_call cdr3_nt cdr3_aa
few TRBJ2-5 TRBD2 TRBV5-4 TGTGCCAGCAGCTTGGCCCGGTCGGGAGGAGAGACCCAGTACTTC CASSLARSGGETQYF
- TRBJ2-5 TRBD1 TRBV6-1 TGTGCCAGCAGTCATTGGGACAGGGGAGCGGAGACCCAGTACTTC CASSHWDRGAETQYF
- TRBJ1-2 - TRBV12-3/TRBV12-4 TGTGCCAGCAGTTTATACAGGGCGGGTGGCTGCACCTTC CASSLYRAGGCTF
many TRBJ1-1 - TRBV20-1 TGCAGTGCTAGAGTTGCACAGGAGAACACTGAAGCTTTCTTT CSARVAQENTEAFF
many TRBJ2-2 TRBD1 TRBV4-2 TGTGCCAGCAGGACAGGGGATTCATGGGGCGGGGAGCTGTTTTTT CASRTGDSWGGELFF
- TRBJ2-2 TRBD1 TRBV12-3/TRBV12-4 TGTGCCAGCATTCGGGACAGACTCGCGAACACCGGGGAGCTGTTTTTT CASIRDRLANTGELFF
few TRBJ2-3 - TRBV9 TGTGCCAGCAGCGCCCAGGGATGGGGATCAGATACGCAGTATTTT CASSAQGWGSDTQYF
many TRBJ1-2 - TRBV20-1 TGCAGTGCAAATGATGGTTATGGCTACACCTTC CSANDGYGYTF
- TRBJ2-1 - TRBV15 TGTGCCACCAGCAGAGTGGGTCAGTGGTCCTACAATGAGCAGTTCTTC CATSRVGQWSYNEQFF
many TRBJ1-2 - TRBV28 TGTGCCAGCAGTTGGAGGGTTACGGGTGGCTACACCTTC CASSWRVTGGYTF
- TRBJ2-1 TRBD1 TRBV12-3/TRBV12-4 TGTGCCAGCAGCTCGCAAAATTGGGACAGGTACAATGAGCAGTTCTTC CASSSQNWDRYNEQFF